A single sample is the source of the 22 T cell receptor beta chains below, sequenced in a study of identical twins. TCRdb called the 5' RACE reads again in MiXCR, with one record for every CDR3 protein. The sample consists of some 1,700,000 distinct CDR3 sequences, under 35% of them appearing once. The sequenced material came from cord blood. Source of these receptors: a newborn girl in good health.

This clonotype was observed many times. The CDR3 is CAISSDRRYEKLFF. The DNA of the CDR3 is TGTGCCATCAGTAGTGACAGAAGATATGAAAAACTGTTTTTT. The V and J genes are TRBV10-3 and TRBJ1-4, with TRBD1 as a possible D gene (5 bases). This CDR3 is built from 14 residues. Germline V gene lookup returns CDR1 ENHRY and CDR2 SYGVKD. The V end was cut by 5 bases, the J end by 6 bases, with 13 bases between.

This rearrangement joins TRBV24-1 to TRBJ2-3, with D possibly matching TRBD1 (6 bases). Germline lookup yields CDR1 KGHDR and CDR2 SFDVKD. The V and J ends lost 9 bases and 0 bases respectively, with 15 bases between them. This CDR3 has 15 residues. In DNA form, the CDR3 reads TGTGCCACCTCTACAGGGACACAGAGCACAGATACGCAGTATTTT. Translating it yields CATSTGTQSTDTQYF.

The rearrangement joins TRBV20-1 to TRBJ2-1; TRBD2 aligns across 8 bases. This CDR3 contains 15 residues. Per germline, CDR1 DFQATT and CDR2 SNEGSKA (reference sequence). With V trimmed by 1 base and J by 4 bases, 6 bases remained unmatched. For the CDR3, the DNA is TGCAGTGCTAGAGCCCGGACTAGCAGGTACAATGAGCAGTTCTTC. Protein product: CSARARTSRYNEQFF.

The V and J genes are TRBV20-1 and TRBJ1-2; TRBD1 matches 11 bases. This CDR3 region has 15 residues. The germline CDR1 and CDR2 sequences are DFQATT and SNEGSKA (reference sequence). V was pared by 4 bases and J by 4 bases, with 8 bases of the junction left unmatched. The CDR3 DNA follows: TGCAGTGCTAAACAAGAAGGGACAGGGGGCTATGGCTACACCTTC. It encodes CSAKQEGTGGYGYTF.

This clonotype turned up a few times. This chain links TRBV5-4 with TRBJ2-5; no clear D gene. Looked up from germline, CDR1 is SGHNT and CDR2 is YYREEE (reference sequence). V was shortened by 4 bases and J by 4 bases, with 20 bases between the two germline ends. The CDR3 covers 16 residues. CDR3 residues: CASSGPTSVRRETQYF. The CDR3 DNA follows: TGTGCCAGCAGCGGTCCTACCTCGGTCCGTCGAGAGACCCAGTACTTC.

The sample holds a few counts of this clonotype. The chain combines TRBV29-1 with TRBJ1-4; D unresolved. V lost 4 bases and J lost 5, with 14 bases in between. The germline V gene encodes CDR1 SQVTM and CDR2 ANQGSEA. CDR3 size: 14 residues. The CDR3 DNA sequence: TGCAGCGTTGGAGGACCCACTTCGAATGAAAAACTGTTTTTT. It encodes CSVGGPTSNEKLFF.

This clonotype came up a few times. This chain joins TRBV4-2 and TRBJ2-3, with 10 bases fitting TRBD2. CDR1 is LGHNA and CDR2 is YNFKEQ in the germline V gene. The ends lost 2 bases at V and 5 bases at J; junction bases unmatched: 10. CDR3 length: 17 residues. CDR3 in DNA: TGTGCCAGCAGCCAACGAGCGGGGGGGCCTCTTGTAGATACGCAGTATTTT. It encodes CASSQRAGGPLVDTQYF.

This clonotype came up many times. The chain uses TRBV29-1 and TRBJ2-5, with D possibly matching TRBD1 (6 bases). V lost 1 base and J lost 5, with 11 bases in between. CDR1 is SQVTM and CDR2 is ANQGSEA in the germline V gene. The CDR3 runs to 13 residues. This CDR3 reads CSVEGTQGETQYF. CDR3 bases: TGCAGCGTTGAAGGGACTCAGGGGGAGACCCAGTACTTC.

Written as DNA, the CDR3 is TGTGCCAGCAGTCTCGCTAACGGGGGACAGACCCAGTACTTC. Protein sequence: CASSLANGGQTQYF. The J gene is TRBJ2-5, the V gene TRBV12-3 or TRBV12-4, with a weak D call TRBD2 (6 bases). The CDR3 has 14 amino acids. V gave up 5 bases and J gave up 6 bases, with 16 bases separating them.

V gene TRBV10-2 combines with J gene TRBJ2-1; 9 bases match TRBD2. The V gene's germline CDR1 is WSHSY and CDR2 SAAADI. Trimming took 9 bases from V and 1 from J; bases not matched to a gene: 16. This CDR3 spans 18 amino acids. The CDR3 nucleotides read TGCGCCAGTAAACCGGGACTAGCAAGCGGGGGGTCCTACAATGAGCAGTTCTTC. Its translation is CASKPGLASGGSYNEQFF.

The rearrangement uses TRBV3-1 and TRBJ2-7; 8 nucleotides match TRBD2. CDR1 LGHDT and CDR2 YNNKEL come from the germline V gene (reference sequence). This CDR3 comprises 15 residues. The ends lost 3 bases at V and 3 bases at J; junction bases unmatched: 7. The CDR3 bases are TGTGCCAGCAGCCAGAGCGGGAGTGTGGTCTACGAGCAGTACTTC. Translated: CASSQSGSVVYEQYF.

This sequence joins TRBV20-1 and TRBJ2-1, with TRBD2 matching 7 bases. V was clipped by 6 bases and J by 4 bases; unmatched bases: 9. This CDR3 is 14 amino acids long. CDR1 DFQATT and CDR2 SNEGSKA come from the germline V gene (reference sequence). The CDR3 nucleotides read TGCAGTGCCCAATCTAGCGGAGTTTACAATGAGCAGTTCTTC. Residues: CSAQSSGVYNEQFF.

On this clonotype itself: The limits of the CDR3 on the DNA are not certain, so only TCRdb's listed CDR3 is given. The chain has TRBV27 and TRBJ1-5; the table's D call TRBD1 went unverified against the DNA. Germline CDR1 is MNHEY and CDR2 is SMNVEV (reference sequence). From its first to its last residue, the CDR3 has 14 amino acids. This chain's CDR3 is CASILGRFNQPQHF.

CDR3 bases: TGTGCCAGCAGTGAAGAACACTCCGGGACCCAAGGCCACAATGAGCAGTTCTTC. Translated: CASSEEHSGTQGHNEQFF. J is TRBJ2-1 and V is TRBV27; D may correspond to TRBD1 or TRBD2 (5 bases each). With 5 bases removed from V and 5 bases from J, the gap between germline ends came to 25 bases. Germline V gene lookup returns CDR1 MNHEY and CDR2 SMNVEV (reference sequence). The CDR3 covers 18 residues.

This chain links TRBV27 with TRBJ1-3; D unresolved. The V and J ends lost 0 bases and 4 bases respectively, with 4 bases between them. Per the germline V gene, CDR1 is MNHEY and CDR2 is SMNVEV (reference sequence). This CDR3 has 13 amino acids. The CDR3 region has the DNA TGTGCCAGCAGTTTATCTGGGGGAAACACCATATATTTT. Its protein product is CASSLSGGNTIYF.

V and J are TRBV28 and TRBJ1-1, with 8 bases fitting TRBD1. The CDR3 sequence is 17 residues long. J gave up 1 base and V 6 bases, and 13 bases lay outside the gene matches. Per the germline V gene, CDR1 is MDHEN and CDR2 is SYDVKM. CDR3 protein: CASSPFIPTGANTEAFF. The CDR3 region has the DNA TGTGCCAGCAGCCCCTTTATCCCGACAGGGGCGAACACTGAAGCTTTCTTT.

In its sample, this clonotype was seen a few times. The gene calls are TRBV3-1 and TRBJ2-4; 7 bases fit TRBD1. The DNA end lines up better with TRBJ2-7; the J call may be wrong. Germline loops: CDR1 LGHDT, CDR2 YNNKEL (reference sequence). This CDR3 region has 14 residues. In DNA form, the CDR3 reads TGTGCCAGCAGCCATCTCACAGGGGCCTACGAGCAGTACTTC. Translation gives CASSHLTGAYEQYF.

This clonotype was picked up many times. The rearrangement links TRBV5-1 to TRBJ2-3; TRBD1 aligns across 8 bases. The CDR3 extends over 15 amino acids. Looked up from germline, CDR1 is SGHRS and CDR2 is YFSETQ. The J segment lost 2 bases and the V segment lost 1 base, leaving 3 bases of the junction unmatched. This CDR3 is CASSLRGQATDTQYF. CDR3 bases: TGCGCCAGCAGCTTGAGGGGACAGGCCACAGATACGCAGTATTTT. The full variable domain, in which reference TRBV5-1 and TRBJ2-3 provide the parts outside the CDR3, is KAGVTQTPRYLIKTRGQQVTLSCSPISGHRSVSWYQQTPGQGLQFLFEYFSETQRNKGNFPGRFSGRQFSNSRSEMNVSTLELGDSALYLCASSLRGQATDTQYFGPGTRLTVL.

There are many counts of this clonotype. The genes are TRBV10-3 and TRBJ2-3, with unresolved D. V was clipped by 6 bases and J by 1 base, with 8 bases between them. This CDR3 has 13 amino acids. Germline V gene sequence: CDR1 ENHRY, CDR2 SYGVKD. DNA of the CDR3: TGTGCCATCAGCAAACCGGGCACAGATACGCAGTATTTT. Its protein product is CAISKPGTDTQYF.

The chain combines TRBV29-1 with TRBJ1-4, with D maybe TRBD1 (6 bases). The CDR3 totals 12 residues. Per the germline V gene, CDR1 is SQVTM and CDR2 is ANQGSEA. Trimming took off 4 bases at V and 12 bases at J, with 15 bases between the two ends. CDR3 residues: CSVARQAHELFF. The CDR3 DNA is TGCAGCGTTGCCCGACAGGCCCACGAACTGTTTTTT. Full variable domain (remainder filled in from reference TRBV29-1 and TRBJ1-4): SAVISQKPSRDICQRGTSLTIQCQVDSQVTMMFWYRQQPGQSLTLIATANQGSEATYESGFVIDKFPISRPNLTFSTLTVSNMSPEDSSIYLCSVARQAHELFFGSGTQLSVL.

This clonotype appeared a few times. CDR3 sequence (DNA): TGTGCCAGCAGCTATCCTGGGACAGGGTCTCGTGGCTACACCTTC. Protein sequence: CASSYPGTGSRGYTF. The chain has TRBV11-1 and TRBJ1-2; 9 nucleotides match TRBD1. Germline V gene data show CDR1 as SGHAT and CDR2 as FQDESV (reference sequence). V dropped 4 bases and J dropped 7; count of bases not matched to a gene: 10. The CDR3 is 15 amino acids. Full variable domain (remainder filled in from reference TRBV11-1 and TRBJ1-2): EAEVAQSPRYKITEKSQAVAFWCDPISGHATLYWYRQILGQGPELLVQFQDESVVDDSQLPKDRFSAERLKGVDSTLKIQPAELGDSAMYLCASSYPGTGSRGYTFGSGTRLTVV.

The sample holds a few counts of this clonotype. The chain is built from TRBV20-1 and TRBJ2-3; 10 bases match TRBD2. The V gene's germline CDR1 is DFQATT and CDR2 SNEGSKA (reference sequence). The CDR3 totals 14 residues. J lost 5 bases, V lost 3 bases, and 5 bases had no gene match. CDR3 region: CSARASGGRDTQYF. CDR3 nucleotide sequence: TGCAGTGCTAGGGCTAGCGGGGGTCGAGATACGCAGTATTTT.